The 21 T cell receptor beta chains given below trace back to one sample, sequenced in a study of T cell repertoires in cytomegalovirus infection. One entry per CDR3 protein results from TCRdb running MiXCR on the reads. The sample consists of just under 550,000 distinct CDR3 sequences, more than 20% of them appearing once. The sample comprised PBMCs. The receptors here all came from a human donor in good health (CMV status not recorded). Some clones in this sample may be carry-over from other donors' samples.

In this sample, this clonotype turned up many times. V usage is TRBV7-2 and J usage is TRBJ1-2, with 8 bases identical to TRBD1. The CDR3 runs 17 residues. V dropped 2 bases and J dropped 1; count of bases not matched to a gene: 9. Germline loops: CDR1 SGHTA, CDR2 FQGNSA. The CDR3 DNA reads as TGTGCCAGCAGCTTAATCAACCAGGGGGCCTTTAACTATGGCTACACCTTC. This translates into CASSLINQGAFNYGYTF.

This rearrangement joins TRBV19 to TRBJ1-2; 12 bases are shared with TRBD1. The length of the CDR3 is 20 residues. Trimming at V came to 6 bases and at J to 4 bases, leaving 21 bases not matched to a gene. Germline V gene sequence: CDR1 LNHDA, CDR2 SQIVND (reference sequence). CDR3 in DNA: TGTGCCAGTAGGAATCTATATGGCACGGGACAGGGGGCGCTTTCCTATGGCTACACCTTC. This codes for CASRNLYGTGQGALSYGYTF.

This clonotype has just one count. This may arise from a read error, as a much more abundant clone is one base away. The chain employs TRBV7-8 and TRBJ1-1; D gene ambiguous. CDR3 length: 15 amino acids. CDR1 is SGHVS, CDR2 FQNEAQ, per germline. V lost 2 bases to trimming and J lost 0 bases, with 10 bases between them. CDR3 sequence (DNA): TGTGCCAGCAGCTTAAGGGTCAGAGTGAACACTGAAGCTTTCTTT. It translates to CASSLRVRVNTEAFF.

This clonotype has a handful of counts. The chain couples TRBV6-6 to TRBJ2-3; D possibly matches TRBD1 or TRBD2 (5 bases each). Germline CDR1 MNHNY, CDR2 SVGAGI (reference sequence). The CDR3 runs 15 residues. Trimming left V 5 bases short and J 4 bases short, with 16 bases between. The CDR3 region is CASSGPHGAADTQYF. The CDR3 DNA reads TGTGCCAGCAGTGGGCCCCACGGGGCGGCAGATACGCAGTATTTT.

The chain carries TRBV6-6 and TRBJ2-7, with 8 bases lining up with TRBD1. Per germline, CDR1 MNHNY and CDR2 SVGAGI (reference sequence). The trim removed 0 bases at V and 1 base at J, leaving 8 bases unmatched. The CDR3 loop spans 17 amino acids. In nucleotides, the CDR3 is TGTGCCAGCAGTTACTCCGTCGGACAGGGTCTTTCCTACGAGCAGTACGTC. Translation gives CASSYSVGQGLSYEQYV.

A remark on this clonotype: One end of the junction fails to match germline, which may point to a read error. The chain links TRBV3-1 to TRBJ1-5, with 11 positions matching TRBD1. The germline CDR1 and CDR2 sequences are LGHDT and YNNKEL (reference sequence). The CDR3 has 16 amino acids. As DNA, the CDR3 is TGTGCCAGCAGTCAAGGAGGGACAGGGGGTAATCAGCCCCAGCATTTT. Protein sequence: CASSQGGTGGNQPQHF. The full variable domain, completed using reference TRBV3-1 and TRBJ1-5, is DTAVSQTPKYLVTQMGNDKSIKCEQNLGHDTMYWYKQDSKKFLKIMFSYNNKELIINETVPNRFSPKSPDKAHLNLHINSLELGDSAVYFCASSQGGTGGNQPQHFGDGTRLSIL.

This chain joins TRBV7-2 and TRBJ2-6; a weak D match, TRBD2 (6 bases). In germline, CDR1 is SGHTA, CDR2 FQGNSA. The CDR3 length is 15 residues. The V gene lost 5 bases and the J gene lost 2 bases, with 10 bases spanning the gap. The CDR3 here is CASSPRLAGANVLTF. The CDR3 coding sequence is TGTGCCAGCAGCCCTAGACTAGCTGGGGCCAACGTCCTGACTTTC.

In this sample, this clonotype turned up once. The chain links TRBV6-6 to TRBJ2-3, with 8 bases that match TRBD2. The germline V gene has CDR1 MNHNY and CDR2 SVGAGI (reference sequence). The CDR3 spans 14 residues. After removal of 6 bases from V and 3 bases from J, the junction contained 5 bases not matched to a gene. The CDR3 sequence: CASRREGQTDTQYF. The DNA for the CDR3 is TGTGCCAGCAGACGGGAGGGCCAAACAGATACGCAGTATTTT.

The chain couples TRBV15 to TRBJ2-3; 9 bases fit TRBD2. Unmatched junction bases numbered 6, after V lost 5 bases and J lost 0 bases. Germline V gives CDR1 LNHNV, CDR2 YYDKDF (reference sequence). There are 16 residues in the CDR3. The CDR3 reads CATSPLAGSSTDTQYF. The CDR3 DNA sequence: TGTGCCACCAGCCCCCTAGCGGGATCTAGCACAGATACGCAGTATTTT.

This clonotype was seen only once. The chain recombines TRBV9 with TRBJ2-3, with 15 bases matching TRBD2. Germline V CDR1 and CDR2: SGDLS, YYNGEE. This CDR3 has 18 residues. J was trimmed by 6 bases and V by 2 bases; bases with no gene match: 10. CDR3 sequence: CASSVNPGLAGGYDTQYF. In nucleotides, the CDR3 is TGTGCCAGCAGCGTGAACCCGGGACTAGCGGGAGGCTACGATACGCAGTATTTT.

This chain uses TRBV19 with TRBJ2-1, with 7 bases identical to TRBD2. Per the germline V gene, CDR1 is LNHDA and CDR2 is SQIVND (reference sequence). The CDR3 is 18 amino acids. Trimming cost V 3 bases and J 7 bases; bases outside gene matches: 18. The CDR3 reads CASSIVPSGNIEMNEQFF. CDR3 bases: TGTGCCAGTAGTATCGTTCCTAGCGGAAACATTGAAATGAATGAGCAGTTCTTC.

This clonotype was seen more than once but under ten times. This rearrangement joins TRBV4-1 to TRBJ2-6; D is unclear. CDR1 and CDR2 from the germline V gene are MGHRA and YSYEKL. This CDR3 is built from 16 residues. V shed 3 bases and J shed 1 base, with 10 bases lying between them. The CDR3 here is CASSHPLKSGANVLTF. CDR3 sequence (DNA): TGCGCCAGCAGCCATCCCCTGAAATCTGGGGCCAACGTCCTGACTTTC.

Comments on this clonotype: A much larger clone sits a single nucleotide away, making a read error possible. The chain links TRBV7-2 to TRBJ2-1; D is uncertain. Germline assignment: CDR1 SGHTA and CDR2 FQGNSA. There are 13 residues in the CDR3. The CDR3 reads CASSQINDNKQFF. In nucleotides, the CDR3 is TGTGCCAGCAGCCAGATCAACGACAATAAGCAGTTCTTC.

V is TRBV5-1 and J is TRBJ2-3; TRBD1 aligns across 10 bases. This CDR3 comprises 14 residues. J lost 5 bases, V lost 4 bases, and 4 bases had no gene match. Germline V gene data show CDR1 as SGHRS and CDR2 as YFSETQ. CDR3 sequence reads: CASSPGTGVDTQYF. The CDR3 DNA is TGCGCCAGCAGCCCTGGGACAGGGGTAGATACGCAGTATTTT.

The rearrangement joins TRBV29-1 to TRBJ2-2, with a weak D call TRBD2 (5 bases). From germline, CDR1 is SQVTM and CDR2 ANQGSEA. V was trimmed by 5 bases and J by 4 bases, leaving 14 bases between them. There are 14 residues in the CDR3. The CDR3 is CSVYGETLTGELFF. The CDR3 nucleotides read TGCAGCGTTTACGGGGAGACCCTCACCGGGGAGCTGTTTTTT.

This clonotype occurred many times. This chain links TRBV7-9 with TRBJ2-3, with 8 bases lining up with TRBD2. Germline trimming cut 6 bases from V and 5 bases from J; bases unmatched to any gene: 10. The germline CDR1 and CDR2 sequences are SEHNR and FQNEAQ (reference sequence). There are 15 residues in the CDR3. The CDR3 region has the DNA TGTGCCAGCAGTCTAAGCGGGAGTCGGTTAGATACGCAGTATTTT. Its translation: CASSLSGSRLDTQYF.

This clonotype occurred a few times. The chain employs TRBV27 and TRBJ2-5, with D perhaps TRBD2 (6 bases). The germline gives CDR1 MNHEY, CDR2 SMNVEV (reference sequence). CDR3 length: 12 residues. Trimming shortened V by 5 bases and J by 4 bases, and 8 bases separated the two germline ends. This CDR3 is CASSTGLETQYF. CDR3 sequence (DNA): TGTGCCAGCAGTACGGGACTAGAGACCCAGTACTTC.

The chain couples TRBV7-2 to TRBJ2-4; 8 bases are a match to TRBD2. The CDR3 covers 23 residues. Trimming at V came to 3 bases and at J to 0 bases, leaving 25 bases not matched to a gene. Germline V gene lookup returns CDR1 SGHTA and CDR2 FQGNSA. The CDR3 protein is CASSFRDSNYPTSATLAKNIQYF. The CDR3 DNA reads TGTGCCAGCAGCTTCCGGGACTCGAACTATCCGACTAGCGCCACTTTAGCCAAAAACATTCAGTACTTC.

This clonotype was counted ten times or more. This rearrangement joins TRBV7-9 to TRBJ1-5; D remains unclear. CDR1 is SEHNR and CDR2 is FQNEAQ in the germline V gene (reference sequence). The CDR3 is 15 residues long. The ends were cut back, 1 base at V and 7 bases at J, with 14 bases in the middle. The CDR3 sequence is CASSLEAAVGQPQHF. Here the CDR3 DNA reads TGTGCCAGCAGCTTAGAAGCAGCAGTTGGCCAGCCCCAGCATTTT. Combining the CDR3 with reference TRBV7-9 and TRBJ1-5 gives the whole variable domain DTGVSQNPRHKITKRGQNVTFRCDPISEHNRLYWYRQTLGQGPEFLTYFQNEAQLEKSRLLSDRFSAERPKGSFSTLEIQRTEQGDSAMYLCASSLEAAVGQPQHFGDGTRLSIL.

The V call is TRBV6-1, the J call TRBJ2-3, with a tentative D call TRBD1 (8 bases). This CDR3 region has 14 residues. The V gene lost 8 bases and the J gene lost 4 bases, with 16 bases spanning the gap. Germline V gene sequence: CDR1 MNHNS, CDR2 SASEGT. CDR3 DNA: TGTGCCAGCTCGACAGGGGAGGGTGCAGATACGCAGTATTTT. It is translated as CASSTGEGADTQYF.

The rearrangement uses TRBV29-1 and TRBJ1-1; D possibly corresponds to TRBD1 (5 bases). The CDR3 covers 11 residues. Germline CDR1 is SQVTM and CDR2 is ANQGSEA. The CDR3 DNA follows: TGCACCGTAGGAAGGGGTTCAGGGGCTTTCTTT. The encoded protein is CTVGRGSGAFF.